The T cell receptor beta chain under discussion was sequenced for a study of blood T cell repertoires in COVID-19. Whole-study context: Specimens from acute and convalescent COVID-19 originated in the United States, Italy and Spain. T cells, B-cell-depleted T cells, or PBMCs supplied cDNA or gDNA.

Per germline, CDR1 LNHDA and CDR2 SQIVND (reference sequence). The V and J ends lost 4 bases and 7 bases respectively, with 11 bases between them. The CDR3 has 13 amino acids. Per the authors' pipeline: Estimation of nucleated cell counts was performed using reference gene primer amplification. This table comes from immunoSEQ multiplex PCR, and its TCRdb copy is limited to in-frame clones, with some not included. From that table come the V and J calls and clone size; the DNA was used to work out D and trimming. The sample consists of about 80,000 clones, about four fifths of them appearing once. This clonotype was obtained from a human donor in a cohort sampled during active COVID-19. Sequencing was done on a sample of peripheral blood. The chain combines TRBV19 with TRBJ1-5; D uncertain. This CDR3 reads CASSTLGVQPQHF. The CDR3 DNA follows: TGTGCCAGTAGTACCCTCGGTGTACAGCCCCAGCATTTT.